These T cell receptor beta chains were read from a single sample in a study of spatial heterogeneity in lung cancer. Each CDR3 protein is one row after TCRdb ran MiXCR on the 5' RACE reads. The data contain roughly 15,000 distinct CDR3 sequences, 19% of them singletons. Specimen: PBMCs, collected at follow-up. Every receptor here comes from a male donor with early-stage non-small cell lung cancer. The CDR3 runs from the conserved cysteine through the conserved F or W. Each record gives: CDR3 protein, V gene, J gene, clone size, CDR3 length, D gene. D genes are given only for firm matches. For some rows the clone size is stated as once, few or many, or as a class when expanded; others skip it.

CASSASGGVGDTQYF	TRBV9	TRBJ2-3	NA	15	TRBD2
CASSRIGLDTQYF	TRBV7-3	TRBJ2-3	NA	13	NA
CASETGGIGEQFF	TRBV19	TRBJ2-1	many	13	NA
CASSPDRATNEKLFF	TRBV7-2	TRBJ1-4	few	15	TRBD1
CSAGDGDEQYF	TRBV20-1	TRBJ2-7	few	11	NA
CASSLYGDGNQPQHF	TRBV5-1	TRBJ1-5	few	15	NA
CSARRQGATDTQYF	TRBV20-1	TRBJ2-3	few	14	TRBD1
CASITRRGGRVYEQYF	TRBV6-5	TRBJ2-7	NA	16	NA
CASSLATEFYGYTF	TRBV7-2	TRBJ1-2	NA	14	NA
CASSSGQLNTEAFF	TRBV7-9	TRBJ1-1	medium-sized	14	NA
CASSYGQGDTGELFF	TRBV6-5	TRBJ2-2	NA	15	NA
CSAEQFGTSSDEQYF	TRBV20-1	TRBJ2-7	NA	15	TRBD2
CASSLFWDRGDIANYGYTF	TRBV27	TRBJ1-2	medium-sized	19	TRBD1
CASSPVGDSGNTIYF	TRBV18	TRBJ1-3	NA	15	NA
CASSRTSGYEQYF	TRBV5-5	TRBJ2-7	medium-sized	13	TRBD2
CASMGQENTEAFF	TRBV10-1	TRBJ1-1	medium-sized	13	NA
CASSPRTPFRASNQPQHF	TRBV18	TRBJ1-5	NA	18	NA
CASSLEGRGPSPLHF	TRBV5-1	TRBJ1-6	few	15	TRBD1
CASTRGGRATNEKLFF	TRBV2	TRBJ1-4	many	16	NA
CASGGRLNTEAFF	TRBV9	TRBJ1-1	many	13	NA
CASSLVLAPDTQYF	TRBV7-2	TRBJ2-3	few	14	NA
CSVQPGKISTDTQYF	TRBV20-1	TRBJ2-3	medium-sized	15	NA
CAGGQGDEQFF	TRBV7-8	TRBJ2-1	few	11	TRBD1
CASSTWDGPTGELFF	TRBV5-1	TRBJ2-2	NA	15	NA
CASTLRTDTQYF	TRBV7-2	TRBJ2-3	medium-sized	12	NA
CASSLDQVPSPLHF	TRBV5-1	TRBJ1-6	few	14	NA
CASSDGVIGETQYF	TRBV11-2	TRBJ2-5	NA	14	NA
CSAGDRPYEQYF	TRBV20-1	TRBJ2-7	medium-sized	12	NA
CAISDSGAETQYF	TRBV10-3	TRBJ2-5	NA	13	NA
CASSSNRQDEQYF	TRBV5-1	TRBJ2-7	NA	13	NA
CASSRTGSSYEQYF	TRBV19	TRBJ2-7	NA	14	NA
CASTPLMEGTQYF	TRBV6-1	TRBJ2-5	NA	13	NA
CASSLASGEYNEQFF	TRBV6-5	TRBJ2-1	few	15	NA
CASSPLRAGDNSPLHF	TRBV5-1	TRBJ1-6	few	16	NA
CAISRSNEKLFF	TRBV10-3	TRBJ1-4	many	12	NA
CASSSRTSGGADTQYF	TRBV9	TRBJ2-3	few	16	TRBD2
CASKAWDTEAFF	TRBV6-5	TRBJ1-1	many	12	NA